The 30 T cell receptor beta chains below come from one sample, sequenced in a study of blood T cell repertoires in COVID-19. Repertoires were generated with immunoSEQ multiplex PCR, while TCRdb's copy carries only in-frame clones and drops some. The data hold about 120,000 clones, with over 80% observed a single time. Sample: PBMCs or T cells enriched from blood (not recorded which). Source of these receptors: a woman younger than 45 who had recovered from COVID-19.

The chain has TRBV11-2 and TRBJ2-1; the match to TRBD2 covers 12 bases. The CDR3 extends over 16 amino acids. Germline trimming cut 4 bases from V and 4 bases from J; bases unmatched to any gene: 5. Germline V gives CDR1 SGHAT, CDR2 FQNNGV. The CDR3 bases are TGTGCCAGCAGCTCTGGTACTAGCGGGAGGTACAATGAGCAGTTCTTC. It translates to CASSSGTSGRYNEQFF. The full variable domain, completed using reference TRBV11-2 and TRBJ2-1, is EAGVAQSPRYKIIEKRQSVAFWCNPISGHATLYWYQQILGQGPKLLIQFQNNGVVDDSQLPKDRFSAERLKGVDSTLKIQPAKLEDSAVYLCASSSGTSGRYNEQFFGPGTRLTVL.

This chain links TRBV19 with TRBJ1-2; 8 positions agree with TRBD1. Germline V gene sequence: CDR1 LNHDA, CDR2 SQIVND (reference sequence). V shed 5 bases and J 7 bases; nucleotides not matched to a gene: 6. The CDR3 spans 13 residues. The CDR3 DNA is TGTGCCAGTAGTCCACGGACAGGGTTTGGCTACACCTTC. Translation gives CASSPRTGFGYTF.

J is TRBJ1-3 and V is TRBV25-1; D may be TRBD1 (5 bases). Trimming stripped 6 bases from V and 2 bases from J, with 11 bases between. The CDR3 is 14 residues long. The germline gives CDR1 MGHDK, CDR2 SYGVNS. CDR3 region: CASSIGVAGNTIYF. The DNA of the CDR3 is TGTGCCAGCAGCATAGGGGTGGCTGGAAACACCATATATTTT. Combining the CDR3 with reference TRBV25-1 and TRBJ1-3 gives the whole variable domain EADIYQTPRYLVIGTGKKITLECSQTMGHDKMYWYQQDPGMELHLIHYSYGVNSTEKGDLSSESTVSRIRTEHFPLTLESARPSHTSQYLCASSIGVAGNTIYFGEGSWLTVV.

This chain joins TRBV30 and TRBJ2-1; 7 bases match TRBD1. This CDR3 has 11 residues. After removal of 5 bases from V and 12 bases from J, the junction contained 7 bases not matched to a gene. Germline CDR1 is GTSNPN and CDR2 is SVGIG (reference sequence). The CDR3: CAWGDHRGQFF. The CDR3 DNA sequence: TGTGCCTGGGGGGACCACAGGGGGCAGTTCTTC.

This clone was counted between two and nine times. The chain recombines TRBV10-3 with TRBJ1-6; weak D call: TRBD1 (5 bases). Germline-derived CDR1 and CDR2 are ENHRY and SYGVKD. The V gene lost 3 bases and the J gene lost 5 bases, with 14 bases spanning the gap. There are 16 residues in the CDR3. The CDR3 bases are TGTGCCATCAGTGACCGCGGACAAACGGATAATTCACCCCTCCACTTT. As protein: CAISDRGQTDNSPLHF.

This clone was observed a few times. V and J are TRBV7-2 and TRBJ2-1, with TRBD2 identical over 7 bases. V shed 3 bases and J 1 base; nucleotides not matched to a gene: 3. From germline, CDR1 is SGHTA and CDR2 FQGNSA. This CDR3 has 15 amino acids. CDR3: CASSLAGVSYNEQFF. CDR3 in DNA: TGTGCCAGCAGCTTGGCGGGAGTGTCCTACAATGAGCAGTTCTTC. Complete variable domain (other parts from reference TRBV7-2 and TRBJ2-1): GAGVSQSPSNKVTEKGKDVELRCDPISGHTALYWYRQSLGQGLEFLIYFQGNSAPDKSGLPSDRFSAERTGGSVSTLTIQRTQQEDSAVYLCASSLAGVSYNEQFFGPGTRLTVL.

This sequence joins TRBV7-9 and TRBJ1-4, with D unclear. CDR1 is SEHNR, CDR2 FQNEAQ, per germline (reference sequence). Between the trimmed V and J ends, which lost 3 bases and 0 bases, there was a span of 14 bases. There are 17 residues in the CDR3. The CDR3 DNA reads TGTGCCAGCAGCTTGGGCAGGACGAGGGCAACTAATGAAAAACTGTTTTTT. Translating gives CASSLGRTRATNEKLFF.

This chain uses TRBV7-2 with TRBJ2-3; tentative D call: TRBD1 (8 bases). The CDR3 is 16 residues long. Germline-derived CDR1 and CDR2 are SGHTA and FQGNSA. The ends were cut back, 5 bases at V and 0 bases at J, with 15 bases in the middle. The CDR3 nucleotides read TGTGCCAGCAGCCCACAGGGGGGGACTAGCACAGATACGCAGTATTTT. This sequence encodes CASSPQGGTSTDTQYF.

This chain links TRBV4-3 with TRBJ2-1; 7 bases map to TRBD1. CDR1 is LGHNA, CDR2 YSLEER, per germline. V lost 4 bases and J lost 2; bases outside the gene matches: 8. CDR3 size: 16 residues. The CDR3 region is CASSRGAQGAYNEQFF. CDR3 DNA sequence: TGCGCCAGCAGCCGTGGCGCGCAGGGGGCCTACAATGAGCAGTTCTTC.

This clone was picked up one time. The chain's CDR3 is CASSRPGAGGRTGELFF. In DNA, the CDR3 is TGTGCCAGCAGTCGTCCGGGCGCGGGAGGAAGGACCGGGGAGCTGTTTTTT. The genes are TRBV7-9 and TRBJ2-2; 8 bases match TRBD2. The CDR3 has 17 residues. Trimming removed 6 bases from V and 5 bases from J; junction bases left unmatched: 14. The germline V gene has CDR1 SEHNR and CDR2 FQNEAQ (reference sequence). Looking up the rest from reference TRBV7-9 and TRBJ2-2 gives the full variable domain: DTGVSQNPRHKITKRGQNVTFRCDPISEHNRLYWYRQTLGQGPEFLTYFQNEAQLEKSRLLSDRFSAERPKGSFSTLEIQRTEQGDSAMYLCASSRPGAGGRTGELFFGEGSRLTVL.

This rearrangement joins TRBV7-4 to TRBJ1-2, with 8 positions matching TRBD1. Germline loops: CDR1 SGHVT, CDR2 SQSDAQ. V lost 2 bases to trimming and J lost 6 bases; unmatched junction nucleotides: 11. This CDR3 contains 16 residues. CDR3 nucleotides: TGTGCCAGCAGCTTATGCTGTACAGGGGGACGAGATGGCTACACCTTC. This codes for CASSLCCTGGRDGYTF.

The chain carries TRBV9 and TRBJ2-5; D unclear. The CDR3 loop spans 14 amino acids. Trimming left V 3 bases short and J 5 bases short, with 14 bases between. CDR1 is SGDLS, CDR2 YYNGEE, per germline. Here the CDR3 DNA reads TGTGCCAGCAGCGGAGGTAGAACTTTCGAGACCCAGTACTTC. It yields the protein CASSGGRTFETQYF. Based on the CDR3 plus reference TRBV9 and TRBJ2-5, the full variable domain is DSGVTQTPKHLITATGQRVTLRCSPRSGDLSVYWYQQSLDQGLQFLIQYYNGEERAKGNILERFSAQQFPDLHSELNLSSLELGDSALYFCASSGGRTFETQYFGPGTRLLVL.

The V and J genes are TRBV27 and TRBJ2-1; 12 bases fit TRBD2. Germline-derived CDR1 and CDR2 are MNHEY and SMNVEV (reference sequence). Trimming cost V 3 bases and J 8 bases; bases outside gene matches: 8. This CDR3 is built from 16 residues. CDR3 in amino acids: CASSFFWTSGIYEQFF. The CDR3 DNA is TGTGCCAGCAGTTTTTTTTGGACTAGCGGGATCTATGAGCAGTTCTTC.

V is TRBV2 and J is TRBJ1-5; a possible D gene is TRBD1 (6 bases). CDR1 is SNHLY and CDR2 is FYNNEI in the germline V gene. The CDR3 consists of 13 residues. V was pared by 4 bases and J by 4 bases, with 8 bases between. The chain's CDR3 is CASSADRNQPQHF. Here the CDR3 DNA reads TGTGCCAGCAGTGCCGACAGGAATCAGCCCCAGCATTTT.

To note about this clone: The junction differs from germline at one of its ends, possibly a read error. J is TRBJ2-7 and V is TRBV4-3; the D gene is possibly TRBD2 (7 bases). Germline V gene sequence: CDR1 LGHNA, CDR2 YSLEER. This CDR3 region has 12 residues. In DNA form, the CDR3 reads TGCGCCAGCGGGCCGGGGGGCTCCATTCCTGTCTTC. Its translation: CASGPGGSIPVF.

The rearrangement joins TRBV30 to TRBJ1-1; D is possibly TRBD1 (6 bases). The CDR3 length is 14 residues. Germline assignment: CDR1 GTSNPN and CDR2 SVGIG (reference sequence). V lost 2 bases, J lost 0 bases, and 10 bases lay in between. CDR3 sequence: CAWSRGALNTEAFF. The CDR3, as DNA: TGTGCCTGGAGTCGGGGGGCTTTGAACACTGAAGCTTTCTTT.

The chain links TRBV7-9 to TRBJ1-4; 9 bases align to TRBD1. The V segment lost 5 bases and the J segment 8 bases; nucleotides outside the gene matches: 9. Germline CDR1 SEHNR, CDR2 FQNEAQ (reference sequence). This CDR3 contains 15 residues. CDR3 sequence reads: CASSPRDRVGEKLFF. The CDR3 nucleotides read TGTGCCAGCAGCCCTAGGGACAGGGTAGGCGAAAAACTGTTTTTT.

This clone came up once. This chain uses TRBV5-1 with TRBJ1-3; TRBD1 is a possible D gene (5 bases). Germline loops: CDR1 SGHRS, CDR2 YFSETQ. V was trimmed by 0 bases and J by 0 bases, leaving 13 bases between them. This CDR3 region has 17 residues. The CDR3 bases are TGCGCCAGCAGCTTGGGGGGCGGACGGTACTCTGGAAACACCATATATTTT. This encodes CASSLGGGRYSGNTIYF.

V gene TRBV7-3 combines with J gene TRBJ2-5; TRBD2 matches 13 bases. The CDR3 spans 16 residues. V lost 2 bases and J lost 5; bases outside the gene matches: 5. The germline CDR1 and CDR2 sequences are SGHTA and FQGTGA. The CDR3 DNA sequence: TGTGCCAGCAGCTTAGGACTAGCGGGAGCGGGTGAGACCCAGTACTTC. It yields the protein CASSLGLAGAGETQYF.

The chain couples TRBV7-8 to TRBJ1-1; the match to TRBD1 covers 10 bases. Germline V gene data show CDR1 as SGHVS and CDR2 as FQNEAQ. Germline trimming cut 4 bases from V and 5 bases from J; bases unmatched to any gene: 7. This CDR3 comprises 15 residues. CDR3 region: CASSWGTGVITEAFF. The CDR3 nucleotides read TGTGCCAGCAGCTGGGGGACAGGGGTAATAACTGAAGCTTTCTTT.

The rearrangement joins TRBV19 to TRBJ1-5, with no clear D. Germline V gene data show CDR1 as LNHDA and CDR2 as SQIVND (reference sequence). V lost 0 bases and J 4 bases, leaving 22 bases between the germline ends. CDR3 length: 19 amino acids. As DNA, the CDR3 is TGTGCCAGTAGTATAGATCGCCCCCTTCGAGGGCAGGTGAATCAGCCCCAGCATTTT. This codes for CASSIDRPLRGQVNQPQHF.

The CDR3 here is CASSLEGAGAAKNIQYF. The CDR3, as DNA: TGTGCCAGCAGCTTGGAGGGTGCGGGGGCAGCCAAAAACATTCAGTACTTC. This chain links TRBV5-6 with TRBJ2-4, with D perhaps matching TRBD2 (7 bases). There are 17 residues in the CDR3. Per the germline V gene, CDR1 is SGHDT and CDR2 is YYEEEE. V was trimmed by 0 bases and J by 0 bases, leaving 13 bases between them.

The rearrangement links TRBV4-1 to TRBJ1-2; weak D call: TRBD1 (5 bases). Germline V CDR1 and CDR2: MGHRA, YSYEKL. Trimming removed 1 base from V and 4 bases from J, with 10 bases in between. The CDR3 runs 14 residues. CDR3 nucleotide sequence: TGCGCCAGCAGCCAAGGGGTTCAGGGCTATGGCTACACCTTC. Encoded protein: CASSQGVQGYGYTF.

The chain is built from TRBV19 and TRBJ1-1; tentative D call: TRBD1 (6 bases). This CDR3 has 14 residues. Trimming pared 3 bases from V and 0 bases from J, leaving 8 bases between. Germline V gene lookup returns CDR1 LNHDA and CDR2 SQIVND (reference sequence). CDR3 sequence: CASSIGTLNTEAFF. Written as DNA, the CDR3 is TGTGCCAGTAGTATCGGGACATTGAACACTGAAGCTTTCTTT.

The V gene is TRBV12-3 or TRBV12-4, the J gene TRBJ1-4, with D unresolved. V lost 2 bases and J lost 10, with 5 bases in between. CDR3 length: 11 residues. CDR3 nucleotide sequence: TGTGCCAGCAGTTTACGGGTAAAACTGTTTTTT. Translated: CASSLRVKLFF.

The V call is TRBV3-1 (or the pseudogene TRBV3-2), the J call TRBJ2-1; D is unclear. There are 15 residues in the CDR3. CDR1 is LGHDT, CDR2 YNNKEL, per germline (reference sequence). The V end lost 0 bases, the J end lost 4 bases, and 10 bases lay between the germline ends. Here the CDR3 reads CASSQDLTGYNEQFF. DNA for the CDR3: TGTGCCAGCAGCCAAGATTTAACCGGTTACAATGAGCAGTTCTTC.

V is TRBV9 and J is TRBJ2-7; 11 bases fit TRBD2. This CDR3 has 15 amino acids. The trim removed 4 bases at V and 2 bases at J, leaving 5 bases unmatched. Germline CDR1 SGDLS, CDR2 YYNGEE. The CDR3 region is CASSPLAGVAYEQYF. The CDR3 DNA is TGTGCCAGCAGCCCACTAGCGGGAGTCGCCTACGAGCAGTACTTC. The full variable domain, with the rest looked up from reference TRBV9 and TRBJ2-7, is DSGVTQTPKHLITATGQRVTLRCSPRSGDLSVYWYQQSLDQGLQFLIQYYNGEERAKGNILERFSAQQFPDLHSELNLSSLELGDSALYFCASSPLAGVAYEQYFGPGTRLTVT.

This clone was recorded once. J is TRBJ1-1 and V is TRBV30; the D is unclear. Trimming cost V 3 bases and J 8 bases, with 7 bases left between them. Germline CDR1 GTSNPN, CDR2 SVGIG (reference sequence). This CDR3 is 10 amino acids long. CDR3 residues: CAWSREEAFF. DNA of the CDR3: TGTGCCTGGAGCCGGGAGGAAGCTTTCTTT. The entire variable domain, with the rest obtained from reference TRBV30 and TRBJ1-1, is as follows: SQTIHQWPATLVQPVGSPLSLECTVEGTSNPNLYWYRQAAGRGLQLLFYSVGIGQISSEVPQNLSASRPQDRQFILSSKKLLLSDSGFYLCAWSREEAFFGQGTRLTVV.

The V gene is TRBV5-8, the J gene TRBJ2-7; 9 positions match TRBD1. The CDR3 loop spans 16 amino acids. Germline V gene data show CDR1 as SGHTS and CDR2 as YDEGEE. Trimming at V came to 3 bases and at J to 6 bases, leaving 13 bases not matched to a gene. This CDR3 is CASSSSPGQGTTEQYF. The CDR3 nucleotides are TGTGCCAGCAGCTCATCACCGGGACAGGGTACGACCGAGCAGTACTTC.

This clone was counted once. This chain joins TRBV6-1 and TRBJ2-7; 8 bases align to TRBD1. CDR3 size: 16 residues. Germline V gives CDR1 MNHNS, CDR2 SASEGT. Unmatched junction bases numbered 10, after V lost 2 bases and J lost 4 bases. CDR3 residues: CASSEQAPGTGYEQYF. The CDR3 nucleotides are TGTGCCAGCAGTGAACAGGCCCCCGGGACAGGTTACGAGCAGTACTTC.